Each of the 9 T cell receptor beta chains below was sequenced from the same sample in a study of blood T cells in healthy people across ages. A second 7 to 11 cycle PCR used barcoded and J-beta primers. Each CDR3 protein gets one entry after TCRdb re-called the 5' RACE reads with MiXCR. The data contain 1,300,000 or so distinct CDR3 sequences, roughly 64% of them singletons. The material sequenced was blood. The receptors come from a young man in good health.

The chain uses TRBV29-1 and TRBJ1-2; D gene uncertain. Trimming took off 8 bases at V and 2 bases at J, with 15 bases between the two ends. Per germline, CDR1 SQVTM and CDR2 ANQGSEA. This CDR3 comprises 13 residues. The CDR3 loop is CSIERTGNYGYTF. CDR3 nucleotides: TGCAGCATAGAAAGGACTGGGAACTATGGCTACACCTTC.

Worth noting for this clonotype: A read error may account for a junction end that differs from germline. The chain employs TRBV14 and TRBJ2-1; 8 positions match TRBD2. The CDR3 consists of 13 residues. Looked up from germline, CDR1 is SGHDN and CDR2 is FVKESK. CDR3 nucleotides: TGTGTCAGCGGGGGTCAAGTGGACAATGAGCAGTTCTTC. Amino acid sequence: CVSGGQVDNEQFF.

This sequence joins TRBV7-9 and TRBJ2-4, with D unclear. CDR1 is SEHNR, CDR2 FQNEAQ, per germline (reference sequence). V was clipped by 3 bases and J by 7 bases, with 13 bases between them. The CDR3 spans 14 residues. CDR3 sequence: CASSFPPEGNIQYF. The CDR3 coding sequence is TGTGCCAGCAGCTTCCCTCCAGAAGGGAACATTCAGTACTTC.

This chain links TRBV5-1 with TRBJ2-3; TRBD2 aligns across 7 bases. CDR1 SGHRS and CDR2 YFSETQ come from the germline V gene. With V trimmed by 0 bases and J by 8 bases, 9 bases remained unmatched. The CDR3 is 15 residues long. The CDR3 is CASSLGGSPGVTQYF. Here the CDR3 DNA reads TGCGCCAGCAGCTTGGGCGGGAGTCCGGGAGTTACGCAGTATTTT.

The rearrangement links TRBV27 to TRBJ1-6; TRBD1 might be the D (6 bases). V was cut by 5 bases and J by 5 bases, with 13 bases left in between. This CDR3 contains 15 residues. Germline CDR1 reads MNHEY; CDR2 reads SMNVEV (reference sequence). The CDR3 sequence is CASSVQGFNNSPLHF. The CDR3 DNA sequence: TGTGCCAGCAGTGTACAGGGCTTTAATAATTCACCCCTCCACTTT.

The CDR3 DNA reads TGTGCCAGCAGCTTGGATCGGAGTCGCGCTAGCTCCTACGAGCAGTACTTC. Translated, it gives CASSLDRSRASSYEQYF. This chain joins TRBV7-2 and TRBJ2-7; D is unclear. The CDR3 contains 17 residues. The germline V gene encodes CDR1 SGHTA and CDR2 FQGNSA. V was clipped by 3 bases and J by 0 bases, with 18 bases between them.

The V and J genes are TRBV10-3 and TRBJ2-2; perhaps TRBD1 as D (5 bases). CDR3 size: 14 residues. Trimming removed 3 bases at V and 4 bases at J, with 9 bases between. CDR1 is ENHRY and CDR2 is SYGVKD in the germline V gene. The CDR3 sequence is CAISEGAGTGELFF. Written as DNA, the CDR3 is TGTGCCATCAGTGAAGGGGCAGGCACCGGGGAGCTGTTTTTT.

This clonotype was counted between two and nine times. The chain is built from TRBV10-3 and TRBJ2-7, with D tentatively TRBD1 or TRBD2 (5 bases each). The V gene lost 4 bases and the J gene lost 0 bases, with 19 bases spanning the gap. Per germline, CDR1 ENHRY and CDR2 SYGVKD. The CDR3 covers 17 residues. CDR3 DNA sequence: TGTGCCATCAGTGGGGACCCTAGCAGCCGTCTCTCCTACGAGCAGTACTTC. It translates to CAISGDPSSRLSYEQYF.

This chain links TRBV21-1 with TRBJ2-1. TRBV21-1 is given as a pseudogene. The CDR3 loop spans 13 amino acids. CDR3 in DNA: TGTGCCAGCAGCAACCTGACAAACAATGAGCAGTTCTTC. Protein sequence: CASSNLTNNEQFF.